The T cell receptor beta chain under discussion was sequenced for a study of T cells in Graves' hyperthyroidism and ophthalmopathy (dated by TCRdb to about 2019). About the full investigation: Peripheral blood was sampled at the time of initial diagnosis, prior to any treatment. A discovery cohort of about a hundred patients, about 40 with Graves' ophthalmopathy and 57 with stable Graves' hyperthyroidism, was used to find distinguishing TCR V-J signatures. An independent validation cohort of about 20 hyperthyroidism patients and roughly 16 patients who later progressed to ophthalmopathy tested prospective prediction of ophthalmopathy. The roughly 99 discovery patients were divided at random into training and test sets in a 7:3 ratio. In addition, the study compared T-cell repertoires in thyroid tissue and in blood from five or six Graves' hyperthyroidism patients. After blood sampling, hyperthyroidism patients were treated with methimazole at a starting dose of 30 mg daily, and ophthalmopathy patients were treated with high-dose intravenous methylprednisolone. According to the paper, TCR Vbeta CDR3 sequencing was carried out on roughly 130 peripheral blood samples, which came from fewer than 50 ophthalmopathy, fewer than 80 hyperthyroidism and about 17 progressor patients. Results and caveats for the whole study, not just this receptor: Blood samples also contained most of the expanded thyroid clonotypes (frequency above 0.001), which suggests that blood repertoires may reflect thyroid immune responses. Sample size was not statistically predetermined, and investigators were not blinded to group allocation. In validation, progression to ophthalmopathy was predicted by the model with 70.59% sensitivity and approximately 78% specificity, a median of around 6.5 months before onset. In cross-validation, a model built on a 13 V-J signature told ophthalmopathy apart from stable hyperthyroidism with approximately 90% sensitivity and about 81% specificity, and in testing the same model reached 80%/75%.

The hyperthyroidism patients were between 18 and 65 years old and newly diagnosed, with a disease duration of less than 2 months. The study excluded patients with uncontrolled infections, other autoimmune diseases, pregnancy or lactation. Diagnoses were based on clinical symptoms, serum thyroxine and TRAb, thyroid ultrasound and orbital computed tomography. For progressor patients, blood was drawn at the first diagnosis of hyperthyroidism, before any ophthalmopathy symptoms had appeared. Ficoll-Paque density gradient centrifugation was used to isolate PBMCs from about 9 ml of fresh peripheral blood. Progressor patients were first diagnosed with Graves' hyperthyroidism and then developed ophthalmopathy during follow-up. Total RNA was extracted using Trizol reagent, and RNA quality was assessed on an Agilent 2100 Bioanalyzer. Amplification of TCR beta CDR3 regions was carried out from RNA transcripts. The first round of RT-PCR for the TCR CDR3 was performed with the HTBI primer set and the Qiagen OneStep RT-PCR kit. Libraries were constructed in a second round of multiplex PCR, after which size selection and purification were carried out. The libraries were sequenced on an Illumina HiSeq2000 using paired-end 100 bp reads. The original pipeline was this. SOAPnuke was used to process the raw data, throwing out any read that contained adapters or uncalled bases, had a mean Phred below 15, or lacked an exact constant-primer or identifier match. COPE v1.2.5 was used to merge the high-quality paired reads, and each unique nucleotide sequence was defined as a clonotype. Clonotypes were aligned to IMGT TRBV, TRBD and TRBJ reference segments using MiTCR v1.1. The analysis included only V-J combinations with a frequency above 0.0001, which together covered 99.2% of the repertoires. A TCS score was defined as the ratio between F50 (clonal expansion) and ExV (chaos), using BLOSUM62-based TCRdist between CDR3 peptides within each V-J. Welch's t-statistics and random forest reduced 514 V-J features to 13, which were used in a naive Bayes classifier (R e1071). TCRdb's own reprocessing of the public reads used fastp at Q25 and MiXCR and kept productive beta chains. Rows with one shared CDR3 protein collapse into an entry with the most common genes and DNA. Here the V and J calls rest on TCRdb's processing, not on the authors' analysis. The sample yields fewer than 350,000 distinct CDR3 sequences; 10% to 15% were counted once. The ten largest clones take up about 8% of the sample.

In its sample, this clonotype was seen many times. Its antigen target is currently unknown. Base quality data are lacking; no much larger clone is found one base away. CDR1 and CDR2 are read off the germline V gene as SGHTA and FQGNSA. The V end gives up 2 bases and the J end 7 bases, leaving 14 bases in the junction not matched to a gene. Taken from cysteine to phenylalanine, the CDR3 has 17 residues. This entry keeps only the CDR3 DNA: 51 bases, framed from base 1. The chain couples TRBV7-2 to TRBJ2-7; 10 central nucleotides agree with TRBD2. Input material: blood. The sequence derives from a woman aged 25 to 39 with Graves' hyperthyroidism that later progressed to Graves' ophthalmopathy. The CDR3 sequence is CASSLSVLAGGAGEQYF. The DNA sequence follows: TGTGCCAGCAGCTTATCTGTCTTAGCGGGAGGTGCGGGGGAGCAGTACTTC. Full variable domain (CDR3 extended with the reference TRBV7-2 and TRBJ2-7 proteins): GAGVSQSPSNKVTEKGKDVELRCDPISGHTALYWYRQSLGQGLEFLIYFQGNSAPDKSGLPSDRFSAERTGGSVSTLTIQRTQQEDSAVYLCASSLSVLAGGAGEQYFGPGTRLTVT.